This paragraph covers one T cell receptor beta chain sequence. The antigen is unknown. TCRdb re-called the reads through MiXCR, storing one row per CDR3 protein. The sample holds 50,000 to 60,000 distinct CDR3 sequences, around 19% seen once. This entry comes from a study of T cell repertoires in cytomegalovirus infection. V was clipped by 4 bases and J by 1 base, with 13 bases between them. The germline V gene encodes CDR1 MDHEN and CDR2 SYDVKM. The CDR3 runs to 15 residues. The rearrangement joins TRBV28 to TRBJ1-1; D not certain. The sequence came from a human donor in good health (CMV status not recorded). Some clones in this sample may be carry-over from other donors' samples. The specimen comprised CD8+ T cells from cultured PBMCs, sampled from culture after CMV antigen stimulation. CDR3 amino acids: CASSSKRMQNTEAFF. As DNA, the CDR3 is TGTGCCAGCAGTTCCAAGCGGATGCAGAACACTGAAGCTTTCTTT.